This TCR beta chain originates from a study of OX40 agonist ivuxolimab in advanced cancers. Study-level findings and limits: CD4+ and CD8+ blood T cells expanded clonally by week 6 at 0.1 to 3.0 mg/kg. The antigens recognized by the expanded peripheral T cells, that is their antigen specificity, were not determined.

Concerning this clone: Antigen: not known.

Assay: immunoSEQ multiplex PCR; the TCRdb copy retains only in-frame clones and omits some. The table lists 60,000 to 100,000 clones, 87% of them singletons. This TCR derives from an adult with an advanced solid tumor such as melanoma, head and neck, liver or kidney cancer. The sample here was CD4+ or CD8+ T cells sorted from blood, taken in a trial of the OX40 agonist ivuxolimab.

Here the CDR3 DNA reads TGTGCCAGTAGTCTGGGACAGAACAATGAGCAGTTCTTC. As protein: CASSLGQNNEQFF. This chain links TRBV19 with TRBJ2-1; 7 bases match TRBD1. Germline CDR1 LNHDA, CDR2 SQIVND (reference sequence). V was clipped by 5 bases and J by 5 bases; unmatched bases: 3. This CDR3 comprises 13 residues.